Presented here are 21 T cell receptor beta chains from one specimen sequenced in a study of control samples from healthy donors and cancer patients. This table comes from immunoSEQ multiplex PCR, and its TCRdb copy is limited to in-frame clones, with some not included. Of 190,000 or so clones listed, about 93% are singletons. The sequencing sample was made of blood. Receptors originate from a man between 18 and 29 years old in good health.

The chain joins TRBV4-2 to TRBJ2-5; D is possibly TRBD2 (7 bases). The V gene lost 4 bases and the J gene lost 1 base, with 13 bases spanning the gap. CDR1 is LGHNA, CDR2 YNFKEQ, per germline. The CDR3 has 15 residues. CDR3 in DNA: TGTGCCAGCAGCCCAAGAGGGGGGGGCCAAGAGACCCAGTACTTC. Protein sequence: CASSPRGGGQETQYF.

This clone was picked up one time. CDR3 bases: TGTGCCAGCAGCCCCCTCGGAGTAGCGGGGGGGCCCTACGCCGGGGAGCTGTTTTTT. Amino acid sequence: CASSPLGVAGGPYAGELFF. The chain combines TRBV3-1 (or the pseudogene TRBV3-2) with TRBJ2-2; 11 positions agree with TRBD2. V was pared by 4 bases and J by 6 bases, with 16 bases of the junction left unmatched. Germline assignment: CDR1 LGHDT and CDR2 YNNKEL (reference sequence). The CDR3 runs to 19 residues.

The gene calls are TRBV18 and TRBJ1-2; possibly TRBD1 for D (6 bases). This CDR3 is 16 amino acids long. Germline values: CDR1 KGHSH, CDR2 LQKENI. V lost 2 bases and J 7 bases, leaving 20 bases between the germline ends. As DNA, the CDR3 is TGTGCCAGCTCACCAAGTGGACAGTTTTTGTCTGGTGGCTACACCTTC. It translates to CASSPSGQFLSGGYTF.

V is TRBV5-1 and J is TRBJ2-2; D is uncertain. Germline CDR1 and CDR2: SGHRS and YFSETQ. Trimming stripped 0 bases from V and 4 bases from J, with 10 bases between. CDR3 length: 15 residues. The CDR3 here is CASSLVGSSTGELFF. The CDR3, as DNA: TGCGCCAGCAGCTTGGTAGGCTCGAGCACCGGGGAGCTGTTTTTT.

V gene TRBV28 combines with J gene TRBJ1-1; D not resolved. The CDR3 length is 13 residues. Germline V gives CDR1 MDHEN, CDR2 SYDVKM. Trimming left V 6 bases short and J 3 bases short, with 11 bases between. The chain's CDR3 is CASSRHRDTEAFF. CDR3 in DNA: TGTGCCAGCAGCCGTCACCGTGACACTGAAGCTTTCTTT. The whole variable domain, remainder taken from reference TRBV28 and TRBJ1-1, is DVKVTQSSRYLVKRTGEKVFLECVQDMDHENMFWYRQDPGLGLRLIYFSYDVKMKEKGDIPEGYSVSREKKERFSLILESASTNQTSMYLCASSRHRDTEAFFGQGTRLTVV.

The chain has TRBV5-1 and TRBJ1-1; tentative D call: TRBD1 (5 bases). The CDR3 has 14 amino acids. Trimming took off 2 bases at V and 5 bases at J, with 13 bases between the two ends. Germline V lookup: CDR1 SGHRS, CDR2 YFSETQ. The CDR3 loop is CASSLQSGETEAFF. The CDR3 nucleotides read TGCGCCAGCAGCTTACAGTCGGGGGAAACTGAAGCTTTCTTT.

This rearrangement joins TRBV19 to TRBJ1-5, with D possibly being TRBD1 (5 bases). V lost 5 bases and J lost 7, with 15 bases in between. The CDR3 runs to 14 residues. The germline gives CDR1 LNHDA, CDR2 SQIVND (reference sequence). Here the CDR3 DNA reads TGTGCCAGTAGTTCAGGGATCCCGCGGCAGCCCCAGCATTTT. This codes for CASSSGIPRQPQHF.

The rearrangement uses TRBV2 and TRBJ2-2, with D uncertain. Germline CDR1 SNHLY, CDR2 FYNNEI. Trimming took off 1 base at V and 1 base at J, with 4 bases between the two ends. The CDR3 runs 14 residues. The CDR3 DNA reads TGTGCCAGCAGTGAAGTCCTGAACACCGGGGAGCTGTTTTTT. Amino acids: CASSEVLNTGELFF.

This clone was counted only a few times. V is TRBV2 and J is TRBJ1-5, with 7 bases lining up with TRBD1. The trim removed 7 bases at V and 6 bases at J, leaving 9 bases unmatched. Germline loops: CDR1 SNHLY, CDR2 FYNNEI. The CDR3 spans 14 residues. This CDR3 is CASTTGERSQPQHF. CDR3 sequence (DNA): TGTGCCAGCACCACAGGGGAGAGGTCTCAGCCCCAGCATTTT.

The genes are TRBV2 and TRBJ1-4, with 7 bases that match TRBD1. The CDR3 covers 14 residues. CDR1 and CDR2 from the germline V gene are SNHLY and FYNNEI. The V gene end was trimmed by 1 base and the J gene end by 8 bases; junction bases not matched to a gene: 4. The CDR3: CASSEDRGMEKLFF. Written as DNA, the CDR3 is TGTGCCAGCAGTGAAGACAGGGGTATGGAAAAACTGTTTTTT.

This chain joins TRBV5-6 and TRBJ2-2; TRBD2 agrees at 9 bases. CDR1 SGHDT and CDR2 YYEEEE come from the germline V gene. This CDR3 is 16 amino acids long. The V gene end was trimmed by 3 bases and the J gene end by 10 bases; junction bases not matched to a gene: 13. CDR3 region: CASSWDSRAGGMELFF. In DNA, the CDR3 is TGTGCCAGCAGCTGGGACAGCCGAGCGGGGGGTATGGAGCTGTTTTTT. Full variable domain (rest looked up from reference TRBV5-6 and TRBJ2-2): DAGVTQSPTHLIKTRGQQVTLRCSPKSGHDTVSWYQQALGQGPQFIFQYYEEEERQRGNFPDRFSGHQFPNYSSELNVNALLLGDSALYLCASSWDSRAGGMELFFGEGSRLTVL.

In nucleotides, the CDR3 is TGTGCCACCAGTGGCCCTGTAGGGAGGTCGTCCTACGAGCAGTACTTC. The encoded protein is CATSGPVGRSSYEQYF. V is TRBV24-1 and J is TRBJ2-7; TRBD2 is a possible D gene (6 bases). The length of the CDR3 is 16 residues. V lost 5 bases, J lost 1 base, and 17 bases lay in between. Germline CDR1 reads KGHDR; CDR2 reads SFDVKD.

The chain recombines TRBV27 with TRBJ2-7; possibly TRBD1 for D (5 bases). Deletions cut 2 bases from V and 5 bases from J, with 16 bases between. CDR3 length: 15 residues. Germline V gene sequence: CDR1 MNHEY, CDR2 SMNVEV (reference sequence). CDR3 DNA: TGTGCCAGCAGTTTAGGGGCGGTTGAGGACCACGAGCAGTACTTC. Amino acid sequence: CASSLGAVEDHEQYF.

The chain combines TRBV30 with TRBJ1-2; 9 bases fit TRBD1. With 0 bases clipped from V and 1 base from J, the junction kept 9 bases outside the gene matches. CDR1 is GTSNPN, CDR2 SVGIG, per germline (reference sequence). CDR3 size: 17 residues. The CDR3 reads CAWSVARTGANNYGYTF. The CDR3 DNA reads TGTGCCTGGAGTGTAGCCAGGACAGGGGCAAATAACTATGGCTACACCTTC.

This chain connects TRBV6-6 to TRBJ2-7, with 12 bases that match TRBD1. Germline V gives CDR1 MNHNY, CDR2 SVGAGI (reference sequence). The V segment lost 5 bases and the J segment 4 bases; nucleotides outside the gene matches: 15. The CDR3 covers 18 residues. CDR3 in DNA: TGTGCCAGCAGTAGATCGGGACAGGGGGCCGGGGTTAGTTACGAGCAGTACTTC. This encodes CASSRSGQGAGVSYEQYF.

The V gene is TRBV6-2 or TRBV6-3, the J gene TRBJ2-3; D perhaps matches TRBD2 (5 bases). The CDR3 covers 19 residues. V dropped 2 bases and J dropped 5 bases, with 26 bases sitting between them. Germline lookup yields CDR1 MNHEY and CDR2 SVGEGT. The CDR3: CASSYGSAGGALARDTQYF. In DNA form, the CDR3 reads TGTGCCAGCAGTTACGGGTCGGCGGGTGGAGCCTTAGCCCGAGATACGCAGTATTTT.

The chain combines TRBV2 with TRBJ2-3; 8 bases are shared with TRBD1. The CDR3 consists of 12 residues. CDR1 and CDR2 (germline): SNHLY, FYNNEI. V was pared by 8 bases and J by 4 bases, with 2 bases of the junction left unmatched. This CDR3 is CASLDRADTQYF. The CDR3 region has the DNA TGTGCCAGCTTGGACAGGGCAGATACGCAGTATTTT.

The V gene is TRBV19, the J gene TRBJ1-6; 9 bases are shared with TRBD1. The CDR3 length is 15 residues. V lost 5 bases, J lost 8 bases, and 7 bases stayed unmatched. Per germline, CDR1 LNHDA and CDR2 SQIVND (reference sequence). The CDR3 DNA reads TGTGCCAGTAGTGCCGGGGACAGGGAGTATTCACCCCTCCACTTT. Translation gives CASSAGDREYSPLHF.

This clone has just one count. The rearrangement joins TRBV2 to TRBJ1-6; D remains ambiguous. This CDR3 has 13 amino acids. V was cut by 7 bases and J by 2 bases, with 6 bases left in between. Looked up from germline, CDR1 is SNHLY and CDR2 is FYNNEI. This chain's CDR3 is CASNEAYNSPLHF. Written as DNA, the CDR3 is TGTGCCAGCAATGAGGCCTATAATTCACCCCTCCACTTT.

The chain recombines TRBV5-5 with TRBJ1-3; D gene unclear. Trimming stripped 9 bases from V and 8 bases from J, with 21 bases between. The CDR3 sequence is 14 residues long. Germline assignment: CDR1 SGHKS and CDR2 YYEKEE (reference sequence). CDR3 coding DNA: TGTGCCACCGCGGTGGAGATTCGTGGGGACACCATATATTTT. Its translation is CATAVEIRGDTIYF.

This chain links TRBV24-1 with TRBJ2-2; 12 bases are shared with TRBD1. J was trimmed by 5 bases and V by 4 bases; bases with no gene match: 4. The CDR3 has 16 residues. The germline V gene has CDR1 KGHDR and CDR2 SFDVKD. CDR3 in DNA: TGTGCCACCAGTGACCCGGGACAGGGGGCAACCGGGGAGCTGTTTTTT. Encoded protein: CATSDPGQGATGELFF.